In its sample, the clone carrying this T cell receptor (beta chain) was seen a few times. The CDR3 length is 13 residues. The ends were cut back, 7 bases at V and 2 bases at J, with 11 bases in the middle. CDR1 SGHVS and CDR2 FQNEAQ come from the germline V gene. How the authors handled the data: Quantification of nucleated cells was approximated via reference gene primer amplification. Method: immunoSEQ multiplex PCR; TCRdb's copy keeps in-frame clones and lacks some. Clonal size and the V and J genes are those of that table, whereas D and trimming came from the DNA. The sample shows tens of thousands of clones, roughly 79% of them seen only once. The data were taken from a study of blood T cell repertoires in COVID-19.

The clonotype comes from a human donor with active or convalescent COVID-19. The donor label of this sample is uncertain. What was sequenced was peripheral blood. The chain is built from TRBV7-8 and TRBJ1-1; D ambiguous. CDR3 sequence reads: CASKVTRNTEAFF. The CDR3 nucleotides are TGTGCCAGCAAAGTCACCAGAAACACTGAAGCTTTCTTT.